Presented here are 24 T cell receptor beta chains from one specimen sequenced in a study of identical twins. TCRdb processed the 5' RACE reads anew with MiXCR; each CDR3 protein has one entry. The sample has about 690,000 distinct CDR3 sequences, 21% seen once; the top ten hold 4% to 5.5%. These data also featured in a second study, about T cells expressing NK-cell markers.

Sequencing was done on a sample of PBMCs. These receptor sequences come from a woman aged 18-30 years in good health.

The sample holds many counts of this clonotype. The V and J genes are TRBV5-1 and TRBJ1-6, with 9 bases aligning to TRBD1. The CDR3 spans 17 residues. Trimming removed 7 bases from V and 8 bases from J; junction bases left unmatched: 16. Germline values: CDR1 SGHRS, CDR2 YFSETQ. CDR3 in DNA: TGCGCCAGCCGACCGTTAGCACAGGGACAGGGCCATTCACCCCTCCACTTT. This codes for CASRPLAQGQGHSPLHF.

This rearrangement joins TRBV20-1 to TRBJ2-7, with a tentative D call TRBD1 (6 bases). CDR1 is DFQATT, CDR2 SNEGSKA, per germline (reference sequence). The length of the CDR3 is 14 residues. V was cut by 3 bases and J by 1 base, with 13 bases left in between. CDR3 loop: CSASSAQGSYEQYF. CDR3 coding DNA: TGCAGTGCTAGTTCGGCTCAGGGGTCCTACGAGCAGTACTTC.

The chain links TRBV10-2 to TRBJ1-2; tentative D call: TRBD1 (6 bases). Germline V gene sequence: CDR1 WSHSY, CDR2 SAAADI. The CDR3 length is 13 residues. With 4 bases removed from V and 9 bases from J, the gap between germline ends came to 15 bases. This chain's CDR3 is CASSVGQGKSYTF. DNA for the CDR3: TGCGCCAGCAGTGTGGGGCAGGGGAAAAGCTACACCTTC.

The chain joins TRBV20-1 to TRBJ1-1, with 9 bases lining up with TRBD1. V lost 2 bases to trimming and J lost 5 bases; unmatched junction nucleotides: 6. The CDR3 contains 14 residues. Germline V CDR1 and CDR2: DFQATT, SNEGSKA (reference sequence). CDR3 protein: CSARKRDRETEAFF. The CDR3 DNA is TGCAGTGCTAGAAAACGGGACAGGGAAACTGAAGCTTTCTTT.

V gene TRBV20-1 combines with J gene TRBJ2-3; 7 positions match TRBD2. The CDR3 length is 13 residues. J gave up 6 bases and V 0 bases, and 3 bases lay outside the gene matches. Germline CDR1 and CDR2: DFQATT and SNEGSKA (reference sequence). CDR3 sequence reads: CSARDPGRDTQYF. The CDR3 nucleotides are TGCAGTGCTAGAGATCCCGGGAGGGATACGCAGTATTTT.

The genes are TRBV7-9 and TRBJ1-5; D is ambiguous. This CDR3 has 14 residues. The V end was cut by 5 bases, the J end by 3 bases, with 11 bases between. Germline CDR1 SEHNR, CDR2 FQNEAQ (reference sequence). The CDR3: CASSLLGYNQPQHF. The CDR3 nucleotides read TGTGCCAGCAGCCTTTTGGGGTACAATCAGCCCCAGCATTTT.

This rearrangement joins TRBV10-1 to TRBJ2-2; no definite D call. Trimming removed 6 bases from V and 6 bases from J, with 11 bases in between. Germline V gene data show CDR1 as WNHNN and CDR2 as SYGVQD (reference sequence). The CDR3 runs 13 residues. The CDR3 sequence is CASRVYGPGELFF. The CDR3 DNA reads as TGCGCCAGCAGAGTCTACGGGCCCGGGGAGCTGTTTTTT.

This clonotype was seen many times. The CDR3 loop is CSVVGKGARSDYGYTF. For the CDR3, the DNA is TGCAGCGTCGTTGGAAAGGGGGCGAGATCAGACTATGGCTACACCTTC. This chain connects TRBV29-1 to TRBJ1-2; 7 nucleotides match TRBD1. Losses at the gene ends were 6 bases for V and 3 bases for J; bases not matched to a gene: 16. CDR1 and CDR2 from the germline V gene are SQVTM and ANQGSEA. The CDR3 sequence is 16 residues long.

The CDR3 loop reads CASSFVGSTVNEQFF. The CDR3 DNA reads TGTGCCAGCAGTTTTGTGGGGTCGACGGTGAATGAGCAGTTCTTC. V usage is TRBV6-5 and J usage is TRBJ2-1; no clear D. The CDR3 length is 15 residues. The V gene lost 4 bases and the J gene lost 7 bases, with 17 bases spanning the gap. In germline, CDR1 is MNHEY, CDR2 SVGAGI.

The CDR3, as DNA: TGTGCCAGCAGCCTCGCGGGACAGGGGGCTCTTTATTCTGGCTACACCTTC. Residues: CASSLAGQGALYSGYTF. The chain carries TRBV6-1 and TRBJ1-2; 12 bases are shared with TRBD1. Germline CDR1 is MNHNS and CDR2 is SASEGT. V shed 6 bases and J 7 bases; nucleotides not matched to a gene: 15. The CDR3 length is 17 residues.

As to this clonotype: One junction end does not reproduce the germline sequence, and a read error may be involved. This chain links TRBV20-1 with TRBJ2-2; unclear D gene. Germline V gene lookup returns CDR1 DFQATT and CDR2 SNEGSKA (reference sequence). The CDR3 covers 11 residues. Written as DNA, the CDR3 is TGCAGCGCTACGGTCACCGGGGAGCTGTTTTTT. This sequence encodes CSATVTGELFF.

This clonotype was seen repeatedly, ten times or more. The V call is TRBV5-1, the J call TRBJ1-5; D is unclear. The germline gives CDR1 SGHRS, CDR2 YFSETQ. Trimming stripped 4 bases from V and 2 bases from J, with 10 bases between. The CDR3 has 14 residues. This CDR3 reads CASSPTGRNQPQHF. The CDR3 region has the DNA TGCGCCAGCAGCCCCACGGGCCGCAATCAGCCCCAGCATTTT.

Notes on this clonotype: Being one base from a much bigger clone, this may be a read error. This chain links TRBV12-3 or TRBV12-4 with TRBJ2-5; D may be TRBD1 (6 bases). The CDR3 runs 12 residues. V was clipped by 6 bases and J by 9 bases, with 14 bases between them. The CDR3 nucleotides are TGTGCCAGCAGCCCAGGGGACGCGGCCCAGTACTTC. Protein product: CASSPGDAAQYF.

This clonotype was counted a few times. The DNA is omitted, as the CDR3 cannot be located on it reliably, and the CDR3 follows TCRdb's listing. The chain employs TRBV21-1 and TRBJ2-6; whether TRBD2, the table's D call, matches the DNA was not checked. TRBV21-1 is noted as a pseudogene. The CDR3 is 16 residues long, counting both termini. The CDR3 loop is CASSLAWGAGANVLTF.

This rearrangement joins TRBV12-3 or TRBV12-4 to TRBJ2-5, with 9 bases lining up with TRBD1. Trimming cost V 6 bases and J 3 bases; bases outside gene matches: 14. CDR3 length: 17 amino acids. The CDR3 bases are TGTGCCAGCAGCCGGGACAGGGTTACCCTCCGGGAAGAGACCCAGTACTTC. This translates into CASSRDRVTLREETQYF.

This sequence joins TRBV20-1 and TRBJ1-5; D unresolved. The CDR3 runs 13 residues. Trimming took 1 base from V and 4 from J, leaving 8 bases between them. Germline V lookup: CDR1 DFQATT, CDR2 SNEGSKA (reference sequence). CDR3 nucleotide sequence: TGCAGTGCTAGAGTGGCGCTAAATCAGCCCCAGCATTTT. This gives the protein CSARVALNQPQHF.

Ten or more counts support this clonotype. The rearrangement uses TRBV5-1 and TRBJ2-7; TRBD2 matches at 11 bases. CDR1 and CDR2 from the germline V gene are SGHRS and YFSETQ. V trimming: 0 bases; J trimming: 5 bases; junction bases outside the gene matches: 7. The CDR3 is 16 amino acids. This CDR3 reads CASSLVLAGGPNEQYF. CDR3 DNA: TGCGCCAGCAGCTTGGTGTTAGCGGGAGGGCCGAACGAGCAGTACTTC.

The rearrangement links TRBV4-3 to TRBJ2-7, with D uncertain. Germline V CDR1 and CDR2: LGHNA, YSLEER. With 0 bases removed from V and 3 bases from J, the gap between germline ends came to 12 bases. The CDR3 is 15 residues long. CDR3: CASSQEGESLYEQYF. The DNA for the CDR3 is TGCGCCAGCAGCCAAGAAGGCGAATCCCTCTACGAGCAGTACTTC.

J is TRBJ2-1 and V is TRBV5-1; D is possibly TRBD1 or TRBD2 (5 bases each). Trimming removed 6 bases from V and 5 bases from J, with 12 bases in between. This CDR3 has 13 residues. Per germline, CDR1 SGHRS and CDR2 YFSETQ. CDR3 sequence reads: CASNPGSNNEQFF. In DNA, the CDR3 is TGCGCCAGCAATCCAGGGAGCAACAATGAGCAGTTCTTC. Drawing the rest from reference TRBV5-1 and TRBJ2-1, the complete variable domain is KAGVTQTPRYLIKTRGQQVTLSCSPISGHRSVSWYQQTPGQGLQFLFEYFSETQRNKGNFPGRFSGRQFSNSRSEMNVSTLELGDSALYLCASNPGSNNEQFFGPGTRLTVL.

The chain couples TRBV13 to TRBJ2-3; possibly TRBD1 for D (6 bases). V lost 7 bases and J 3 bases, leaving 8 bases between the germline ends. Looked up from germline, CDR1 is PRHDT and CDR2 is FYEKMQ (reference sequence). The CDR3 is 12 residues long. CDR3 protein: CASTRGTDTQYF. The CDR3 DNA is TGTGCCAGCACTAGGGGGACAGATACGCAGTATTTT.

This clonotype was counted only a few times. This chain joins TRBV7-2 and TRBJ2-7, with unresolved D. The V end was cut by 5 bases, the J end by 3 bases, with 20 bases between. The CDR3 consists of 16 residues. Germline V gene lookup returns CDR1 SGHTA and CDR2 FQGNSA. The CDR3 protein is CASSLNSLAPIYEQYF. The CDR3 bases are TGTGCCAGCAGCCTAAACAGTCTCGCCCCGATCTACGAGCAGTACTTC.

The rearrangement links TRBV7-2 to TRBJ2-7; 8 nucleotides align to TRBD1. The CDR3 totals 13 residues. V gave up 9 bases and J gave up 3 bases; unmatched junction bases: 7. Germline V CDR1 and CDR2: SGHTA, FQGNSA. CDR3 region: CASGNRGSYEQYF. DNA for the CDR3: TGTGCCAGTGGAAACAGGGGGAGCTACGAGCAGTACTTC. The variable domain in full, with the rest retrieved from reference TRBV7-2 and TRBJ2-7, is GAGVSQSPSNKVTEKGKDVELRCDPISGHTALYWYRQSLGQGLEFLIYFQGNSAPDKSGLPSDRFSAERTGGSVSTLTIQRTQQEDSAVYLCASGNRGSYEQYFGPGTRLTVT.

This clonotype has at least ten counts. The chain's CDR3 is CSVPEGTTLNEQFF. The DNA for the CDR3 is TGCAGCGTTCCCGAAGGGACCACTCTAAATGAGCAGTTCTTC. The chain employs TRBV29-1 and TRBJ2-1; D is perhaps TRBD1 or TRBD2 (5 bases each). The V end was cut by 5 bases, the J end by 7 bases, with 18 bases between. From germline, CDR1 is SQVTM and CDR2 ANQGSEA. There are 14 residues in the CDR3.

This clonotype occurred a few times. The CDR3 is CASSEAQVSTDTQYF. CDR3 bases: TGTGCCAGCAGTGAAGCGCAAGTAAGCACAGATACGCAGTATTTT. This rearrangement joins TRBV2 to TRBJ2-3; D is undetermined. The germline gives CDR1 SNHLY, CDR2 FYNNEI. V was pared by 0 bases and J by 0 bases, with 7 bases between. This CDR3 region has 15 residues.